This paragraph reports one TCR beta chain. The germline V gene encodes CDR1 SGHRS and CDR2 YFSETQ. V was clipped by 0 bases and J by 1 base; unmatched bases: 9. The CDR3 runs to 18 residues. The use of a sample-barcoded 5' primer and a J-beta primer mix characterized a second PCR of roughly 6 to 12 cycles. TCRdb ran MiXCR on the 5' RACE reads and lists one entry per CDR3 protein. This table holds a few hundred thousand distinct CDR3 sequences, about 28% found once. The data were obtained in a study of blood T cells in healthy people across ages. These data also featured in a second study, about T cells of mothers and their children. As reported in that work: At a sensitivity of about 100 clones per million clonotypes, no persistent microchimeric T cell clones appeared.

This chain connects TRBV5-1 to TRBJ2-5; TRBD2 matches 10 bases. Sequencing used blood. The origin of this receptor is a boy aged 2 to 9 in good health. The CDR3 here is CASSLGLAGISPQETQYF. DNA for the CDR3: TGCGCCAGCAGCTTGGGACTAGCGGGCATATCACCCCAAGAGACCCAGTACTTC. Combining the CDR3 with reference TRBV5-1 and TRBJ2-5 gives the whole variable domain KAGVTQTPRYLIKTRGQQVTLSCSPISGHRSVSWYQQTPGQGLQFLFEYFSETQRNKGNFPGRFSGRQFSNSRSEMNVSTLELGDSALYLCASSLGLAGISPQETQYFGPGTRLLVL.